This paragraph reports one TCR beta chain. CDR1 and CDR2 from the germline V gene are SGHTA and FQGNSA. This CDR3 is built from 15 residues. The ends were cut back, 5 bases at V and 2 bases at J, with 14 bases in the middle. Using immunoSEQ multiplex PCR, the repertoire was profiled, and TCRdb retains in-frame clones only, with some absent. The data contain 95,000 to 100,000 clones, about 79% of them singletons. This record comes from a study of OX40 agonist ivuxolimab in advanced cancers. This receptor was identified in an adult with an advanced solid tumor such as melanoma, head and neck, liver or kidney cancer. The chain combines TRBV7-2 with TRBJ2-3, with D perhaps TRBD2 (6 bases). Source: CD4+ or CD8+ T cells sorted from blood, taken in a trial of the OX40 agonist ivuxolimab. CDR3 protein: CASSSRSGPTDTQYF. As DNA, the CDR3 is TGTGCCAGCAGCAGCCGTAGCGGCCCCACAGATACGCAGTATTTT.